This T cell receptor beta chain was found in a study of response to subunit inactivated influenza vaccine. A single record per CDR3 protein comes from TCRdb applying MiXCR to the RT-PCR reads. This sample has 530,000 or so distinct CDR3 sequences, with roughly 15% found just once. Germline V gene sequence: CDR1 SQVTM, CDR2 ANQGSEA. V was pared by 7 bases and J by 0 bases, with 27 bases between. CDR3 length: 18 amino acids. This clonotype has more than one count but fewer than ten. The V and J genes are TRBV29-1 and TRBJ1-1; no clear D. This receptor was obtained from a man in his fifties who received an inactivated influenza vaccine. Sequencing was performed on PBMCs from blood, taken approximately 12 days after vaccination. CDR3 sequence: CSASFRLDRSLLNTEAFF. The CDR3 coding sequence is TGCAGCGCCTCTTTTAGATTAGACCGATCGCTCCTGAACACTGAAGCTTTCTTT.